This T cell receptor beta chain came from a study of T cells after posttransplantation cyclophosphamide (TCRdb year 2016). Broadly, across the study: T cell repertoire reconstitution was tracked by TRB sequencing after myeloablative bone marrow transplantation in which posttransplantation cyclophosphamide was used as GVHD prophylaxis. Antigen receptor sequencing was done on samples from about 38 PTCy-treated patients and from about 17 related bone marrow donors of those patients. Blood from all 35 or so PTCy patients with 1-year posttransplant specimens was subjected to TRB sequencing. In 3 patients, up to about 3 additional blood samples taken between 2 and 5.2 years after transplant also underwent TRB sequencing, as did pretransplant blood from a handful of patients. TRA and TRB clonality were tightly correlated in roughly ten samples, so subsequent TCR analyses focused on TRB only. Public TRB sequences were searched against a database of over 3,500 sequences associated with responses to pathogens, tumor antigens, self-antigens and alloantigens. The paper as a whole reports these results and caveats: Donor-recipient similarity was low at 1-2 months but increased during the first year, and donor CD8+ memory clones often dominated later blood repertoires. The TRB repertoires of T cells infiltrating skin or the GI tract showed only limited overlap with the TRB repertoires found in blood. Across a few dozen patients, TRB clonality was highly associated with recipient CMV seropositivity and CMV reactivation, and diversity in PTCy patients was similar to diversity in CNI/methotrexate controls.

Including the terminal cysteine and phenylalanine, the CDR3 comprises 15 residues. Only the CDR3 DNA is retained, 45 bases long and in frame from the first base. V is trimmed back by 4 bases and J by 4 bases, and the junction contains 5 bases that no gene match accounts for. Reading the germline V gene gives CDR1 MNHNS and CDR2 SASEGT. This clone was seen ten or more times. Its antigen is not yet known. No quality values exist for individual bases; no much larger clone is one base distant. Peripheral blood samples were provided by related bone marrow donors on the day of marrow donation. Mononuclear cells from peripheral blood and bone marrow were separated by Ficoll-Hypaque density centrifugation and then cryopreserved. TRB sequencing was run on genomic DNA with either the immunoSEQ assay at survey resolution or the hsTCRB kit. On the authors' methods: The immunoSEQ software was used for initial read processing, and the LymphoSeq R package was used for repertoire analyses. Clonality was computed as 1 minus normalized Shannon entropy, and a Gini coefficient was also calculated for each TRB dataset. To infer phenotypes in unsorted samples, TRB sequences from sorted subsets of the recipient or donor were mapped onto the unsorted samples of the same recipient. TCRdb carries this immuneACCESS record with in-frame sequences only. Its versions omit some clonotypes, under half of them owing to an unresolved V gene in the studies checked, with the rest unexplained. That table supplies the V and J calls and clone size; D and trimming were determined from the DNA. This sample has some 38,000 clones in the table, none counted a single time. The top ten clones comprise 2% to 3% of the sample.

The V gene is TRBV6-1 and the J gene is TRBJ2-1; TRBD1 fits 9 bases in the junction. Sequencing used PBMCs. The receptor was isolated from a man aged 45-65 years in good health, CMV-negative, and a related stem cell transplant donor. The CDR3 protein: CASSVGQGGYNEQFF. DNA sequence: TGTGCCAGCAGTGTGGGACAGGGTGGGTACAATGAGCAGTTCTTC.